Presented here are 5 T cell receptor beta chains from one specimen sequenced in a study of blood T cells in healthy people across ages. Through a sample-barcoded 5' primer and a J-beta primer mix, a second PCR was run for roughly 6 to 12 cycles. TCRdb recomputed calls from the 5' RACE reads with MiXCR, one row per CDR3 protein. The profile covers 1.5 million to 1.8 million distinct CDR3 sequences, with 42% appearing a single time and approximately 4% taken by the ten largest. What was sequenced was blood. Receptors originate from a young woman in good health.

This clonotype was counted at least ten times. This chain joins TRBV25-1 and TRBJ2-1, with TRBD2 matching 10 bases. Germline trimming cut 8 bases from V and 0 bases from J; bases unmatched to any gene: 7. The CDR3 totals 16 residues. CDR1 is MGHDK and CDR2 is SYGVNS in the germline V gene. CDR3: CASELAGRSSYNEQFF. In nucleotides, the CDR3 is TGTGCCAGCGAACTAGCGGGACGGAGCTCCTACAATGAGCAGTTCTTC. The variable domain in full, completed from reference TRBV25-1 and TRBJ2-1, reads EADIYQTPRYLVIGTGKKITLECSQTMGHDKMYWYQQDPGMELHLIHYSYGVNSTEKGDLSSESTVSRIRTEHFPLTLESARPSHTSQYLCASELAGRSSYNEQFFGPGTRLTVL.

The chain has TRBV9 and TRBJ2-5; either TRBD1 or TRBD2 may fit D (5 bases each). The CDR3 extends over 16 amino acids. Trimming cost V 4 bases and J 5 bases, with 21 bases left between them. Germline V gene data show CDR1 as SGDLS and CDR2 as YYNGEE. CDR3 bases: TGTGCCAGCAGCCTCAGAGGGACGCTTTCTTGGGAGACCCAGTACTTC. This encodes CASSLRGTLSWETQYF.

The chain joins TRBV20-1 to TRBJ2-3; TRBD2 aligns across 9 bases. Looked up from germline, CDR1 is DFQATT and CDR2 is SNEGSKA (reference sequence). V lost 5 bases, J lost 6 bases, and 12 bases stayed unmatched. The CDR3 sequence is 15 residues long. The CDR3 bases are TGCAGTGCTGGGGGGGGGCTAGCGGGATGGGATACGCAGTATTTT. It translates to CSAGGGLAGWDTQYF.

The chain recombines TRBV6-5 with TRBJ1-2, with no clear D. Deletions cut 6 bases from V and 8 bases from J, with 13 bases between. Germline V lookup: CDR1 MNHEY, CDR2 SVGAGI. CDR3 length: 12 residues. CDR3 in DNA: TGTGCCAGCAGACTAGCCCGGGGAGGCTACACCTTC. Amino acid sequence: CASRLARGGYTF.

As concerns this clonotype: One end of the junction fails to match germline, which may point to a read error. The CDR3: CASSLERAHYGHTF. CDR3 coding DNA: TGTGCCAGCAGCTTAGAGCGGGCCCACTATGGCCACACCTTC. V and J are TRBV7-2 and TRBJ1-2; D gene ambiguous. Germline V gene sequence: CDR1 SGHTA, CDR2 FQGNSA. The CDR3 consists of 14 residues.